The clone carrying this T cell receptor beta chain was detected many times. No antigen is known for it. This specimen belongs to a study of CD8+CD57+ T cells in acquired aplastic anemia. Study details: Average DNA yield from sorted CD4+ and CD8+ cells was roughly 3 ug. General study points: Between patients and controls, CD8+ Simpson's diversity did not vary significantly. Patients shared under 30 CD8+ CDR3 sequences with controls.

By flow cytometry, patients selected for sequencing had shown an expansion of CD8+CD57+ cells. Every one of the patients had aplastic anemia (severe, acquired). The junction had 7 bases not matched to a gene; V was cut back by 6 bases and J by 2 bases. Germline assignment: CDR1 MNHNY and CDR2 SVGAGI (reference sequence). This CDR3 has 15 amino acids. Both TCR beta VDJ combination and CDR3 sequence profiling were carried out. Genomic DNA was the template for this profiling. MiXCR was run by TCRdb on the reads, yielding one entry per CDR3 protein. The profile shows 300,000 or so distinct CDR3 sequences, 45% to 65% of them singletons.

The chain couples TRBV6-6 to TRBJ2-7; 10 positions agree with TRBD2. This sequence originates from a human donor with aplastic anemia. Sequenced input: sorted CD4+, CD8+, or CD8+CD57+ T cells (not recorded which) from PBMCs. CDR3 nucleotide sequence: TGTGCCAGCAGGGAGAAAGCGGGGGGGCCCTACGAGCAGTACTTC. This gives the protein CASREKAGGPYEQYF.